These T cell receptor beta chains were read from a single sample in a study of T cells expressing NK-cell markers. With the 5' RACE reads reprocessed, TCRdb shows one record per CDR3 protein and no DNA. The sample table includes approximately 380,000 distinct CDR3 sequences. The specimen was blood T cells: a sorted CD56 or NKG2C T cell subset, CD4+ or CD8+ T cells, or bulk PBMC T cells (not recorded which). These receptors originate from a man aged 18 to 69 in good health. Each CDR3 is given with its conserved first and last residue. Part of the rows lack a size; the others show once, few, many or a class for expanded clones.

>TRBJ2-3|TRBV5-1|-
CASSPETRTVDTQYF
>TRBJ2-2|TRBV6-5|medium-sized
CASSYARDNTGELFF
>TRBJ2-7|TRBV12-3/TRBV12-4|-
CASSKVGAGGLYEQYF
>TRBJ2-3|TRBV7-9|-
CASSSPTSGGLNTQYF
>TRBJ1-5|TRBV21-1|-
CASNRRAFSNQPQHF
>TRBJ2-1|TRBV5-1|-
CASSPLGGRSSSYNEQFF
>TRBJ2-5|TRBV2|-
CASSERVETQYF
>TRBJ2-3|TRBV24-1|-
CATSDAPDGYSTDTQYF
>TRBJ1-4|TRBV20-1|-
CSALHEQGGKLFF
>TRBJ1-1|TRBV7-9|-
CASSPTPGQGADTEAFF
>TRBJ2-3|TRBV5-1|-
CASSLAMASTDTQYF
>TRBJ2-3|TRBV7-2|-
CASSPSGMGLAGATDTQYF
>TRBJ1-5|TRBV20-1|-
CSARDGGGPNQPQHF
>TRBJ1-6|TRBV12-3/TRBV12-4|-
CASRQGRKLYNSPLHF
>TRBJ2-7|TRBV20-1|-
CSAPSGGLYEQYF
>TRBJ2-1|TRBV2|-
CASAGTTDYNEQFF
>TRBJ1-1|TRBV12-3/TRBV12-4|-
CASSLPLQGAEAFF
>TRBJ2-3|TRBV4-2|-
CASSPRGPALSSTDTQYF
>TRBJ2-7|TRBV20-1|-
CSSQGEINEQYF
>TRBJ1-6|TRBV7-2|-
CASSQRDRDPLHF